Below, 30 T cell receptor beta chains from the same sample are listed, as sequenced in a study of T cells after yellow fever vaccination (dated by TCRdb to about 2019). This specimen's treatment or condition label, per the study, means: live attenuated yellow fever vaccine strain. To prepare the library, 5' RACE was applied. The listed sequencing device is Illumina HiSeq 2500. The public reads were reanalyzed by TCRdb: fastp trimming at Q25, MiXCR alignment, in-frame beta chains only. Rows with one shared CDR3 protein collapse into an entry with the most common genes and DNA. Recorded for this sample are a few hundred thousand distinct CDR3 sequences; approximately 16% of them occurred a single time. The ten largest make up around 16% of the sample. The source was PBMCs, collected 5 to 6 days after the first yellow fever vaccination. The receptor set was obtained from a man between 18 and 29 years old who received the YFV17D yellow fever vaccine.

This clonotype was observed a few times. The chain couples TRBV23-1 to TRBJ2-7, with TRBD2 identical over 7 bases. TRBV23-1 is an open reading frame whose function is uncertain. The CDR3 covers 15 residues. Losses at the gene ends were 7 bases for V and 0 bases for J; bases not matched to a gene: 9. Here the CDR3 DNA reads TGCGCCAGCACCCCCGCCGGGGGGAGCTCCTACGAGCAGTACTTC. Translation: CASTPAGGSSYEQYF.

This clonotype was counted only a few times. This sequence joins TRBV7-2 and TRBJ2-7; D gene unclear. Per germline, CDR1 SGHTA and CDR2 FQGNSA. The ends were cut back, 1 base at V and 2 bases at J, with 12 bases in the middle. This CDR3 has 15 residues. The CDR3 loop is CASSLDAYRAYEQYV. The CDR3 region has the DNA TGTGCCAGCAGCTTAGATGCGTACCGGGCCTACGAGCAGTACGTC.

This clonotype was counted a few times. V and J are TRBV5-8 and TRBJ2-3; TRBD2 matches 7 bases. Trimming took 1 base from V and 4 from J; bases not matched to a gene: 6. CDR1 and CDR2 from the germline V gene are SGHTS and YDEGEE. The CDR3 loop spans 15 amino acids. The CDR3 sequence is CASSLKRGQADTQYF. The CDR3 bases are TGTGCCAGCAGCTTGAAGCGGGGCCAAGCAGATACGCAGTATTTT.

This clonotype was found many times. The chain has TRBV7-9 and TRBJ1-6; unclear D gene. The length of the CDR3 is 12 residues. Germline lookup yields CDR1 SEHNR and CDR2 FQNEAQ (reference sequence). Trimming removed 1 base from V and 8 bases from J, with 3 bases in between. This chain's CDR3 is CASSLEYSPLHF. CDR3 bases: TGTGCCAGCAGCTTAGAGTATTCACCCCTCCACTTT.

The rearrangement links TRBV5-1 to TRBJ2-7; a weak D match, TRBD1 (6 bases). CDR3 length equals 13 residues. Germline V CDR1 and CDR2: SGHRS, YFSETQ. V was pared by 4 bases and J by 5 bases, with 13 bases between. The CDR3 nucleotides read TGCGCCAGCAGCGTGAGGGGACACAACGAGCAGTACTTC. Residues: CASSVRGHNEQYF.

This clonotype appeared a few times. The gene calls are TRBV10-3 and TRBJ1-3, with D unresolved. The germline V gene encodes CDR1 ENHRY and CDR2 SYGVKD. There are 14 residues in the CDR3. Deletions cut 3 bases from V and 1 base from J, with 7 bases between. The CDR3, as DNA: TGTGCCATCAGTGACCCCAGGTCTGGAAACACCATATATTTT. It encodes CAISDPRSGNTIYF.

The V gene is TRBV7-9, the J gene TRBJ2-1; TRBD1 might be the D (6 bases). The CDR3 length is 12 residues. CDR1 and CDR2 (germline): SEHNR, FQNEAQ (reference sequence). Trimming stripped 3 bases from V and 12 bases from J, with 12 bases between. CDR3 sequence: CASSFSQQGQFF. DNA for the CDR3: TGTGCCAGCAGCTTTTCTCAACAGGGGCAGTTCTTC.

The CDR3 bases are TGCGCCAGCAGCGCACAGGGAGGAAGGAATTCACCCCTCCACTTT. Its protein product is CASSAQGGRNSPLHF. The chain recombines TRBV5-1 with TRBJ1-6; the D gene is possibly TRBD1 (6 bases). The CDR3 loop spans 15 amino acids. V lost 4 bases to trimming and J lost 7 bases, with 15 bases between them. Germline loops: CDR1 SGHRS, CDR2 YFSETQ.

This clonotype was detected only a few times. The chain uses TRBV6-5 and TRBJ1-2, with a tentative D call TRBD1 (5 bases). Per the germline V gene, CDR1 is MNHEY and CDR2 is SVGAGI. The V and J ends lost 2 bases and 8 bases respectively, with 21 bases between them. The CDR3 loop spans 16 amino acids. The DNA of the CDR3 is TGTGCCAGCAGTTACGGGGCGCCATATGGGGACCACGGCTACACCTTC. This encodes CASSYGAPYGDHGYTF.

The V and J genes are TRBV4-2 and TRBJ1-2, with 9 bases aligning to TRBD1. Germline-derived CDR1 and CDR2 are LGHNA and YNFKEQ. The CDR3 has 12 residues. The J segment lost 14 bases and the V segment lost 6 bases, leaving 10 bases of the junction unmatched. As DNA, the CDR3 is TGTGCCAGCAGGGGACAGGGTCTCACCCGAACCTTC. This translates into CASRGQGLTRTF.

This clonotype came up many times. The rearrangement joins TRBV2 to TRBJ1-1; perhaps TRBD1 as D (5 bases). V lost 7 bases and J lost 0, with 12 bases in between. The CDR3 covers 14 residues. Germline V gene lookup returns CDR1 SNHLY and CDR2 FYNNEI. The CDR3 is CASKIDRLNTEAFF. In DNA, the CDR3 is TGTGCCAGCAAAATCGACAGATTGAACACTGAAGCTTTCTTT.

This clonotype was seen repeatedly, ten times or more. The chain recombines TRBV4-1 with TRBJ1-2; TRBD1 aligns across 8 bases. The CDR3 covers 14 residues. The germline gives CDR1 MGHRA, CDR2 YSYEKL. Trimming cost V 6 bases and J 2 bases; bases outside gene matches: 5. The CDR3 nucleotides read TGCGCCAGCAGGGTTAACAGGGGGAACTATGGCTACACCTTC. It specifies CASRVNRGNYGYTF.

This clonotype was recorded at least ten times. The rearrangement joins TRBV5-1 to TRBJ2-5; 9 positions agree with TRBD2. CDR3 size: 14 residues. V gave up 4 bases and J gave up 1 base; unmatched junction bases: 2. The germline V gene encodes CDR1 SGHRS and CDR2 YFSETQ. CDR3 in amino acids: CASSQTSGQETQYF. The CDR3 DNA is TGCGCCAGCAGCCAGACTAGCGGCCAAGAGACCCAGTACTTC.

There are many counts of this clonotype. The rearrangement links TRBV7-2 to TRBJ1-2, with 7 bases that match TRBD1. Germline CDR1 reads SGHTA; CDR2 reads FQGNSA. This CDR3 is 14 amino acids long. J gave up 0 bases and V 7 bases, and 5 bases lay outside the gene matches. The CDR3: CASKTGDANYGYTF. The CDR3 DNA sequence: TGTGCCAGCAAAACAGGGGACGCTAACTATGGCTACACCTTC.

The chain recombines TRBV4-3 with TRBJ2-5; a weak D match, TRBD1 (6 bases). The germline V gene has CDR1 LGHNA and CDR2 YSLEER. V gave up 5 bases and J gave up 2 bases, with 15 bases separating them. The CDR3 is made up of 15 amino acids. The CDR3 region has the DNA TGCGCCAGCAGCGACCTCCGGACAGATCAAGAGACCCAGTACTTC. This gives the protein CASSDLRTDQETQYF.

The V gene is TRBV5-1, the J gene TRBJ2-7, with D perhaps matching TRBD2 (5 bases). The length of the CDR3 is 15 residues. The V end lost 0 bases, the J end lost 3 bases, and 13 bases lay between the germline ends. Germline V gene data show CDR1 as SGHRS and CDR2 as YFSETQ. The CDR3 protein is CASSLAATTSYEQYF. The CDR3 coding sequence is TGCGCCAGCAGCTTGGCCGCGACTACTAGCTACGAGCAGTACTTC.

This clonotype was counted a few times. The rearrangement joins TRBV19 to TRBJ1-5; 7 bases agree with TRBD1. The CDR3 is 12 residues long. J gave up 4 bases and V 10 bases, and 4 bases lay outside the gene matches. CDR1 LNHDA and CDR2 SQIVND come from the germline V gene (reference sequence). For the CDR3, the DNA is TGTGCCACTAAGACAGGGAATCAGCCCCAGCATTTT. It encodes CATKTGNQPQHF.

This clonotype was observed a few times. The V call is TRBV6-5, the J call TRBJ1-2; D is perhaps TRBD1 (6 bases). The CDR3 length is 14 residues. Trimming cost V 0 bases and J 8 bases, with 13 bases left between them. Germline V gene sequence: CDR1 MNHEY, CDR2 SVGAGI. This CDR3 reads CASSYSRAGAGYTF. The CDR3 DNA is TGTGCCAGCAGTTACTCCAGGGCAGGGGCCGGCTACACCTTC.

The chain combines TRBV5-1 with TRBJ2-1; the match to TRBD1 covers 10 bases. Germline CDR1 reads SGHRS; CDR2 reads YFSETQ. CDR3 length: 15 residues. Germline trimming cut 4 bases from V and 9 bases from J; bases unmatched to any gene: 10. CDR3 coding DNA: TGCGCCAGCAGCAAACCGGGACAGGGGCAGGGTGAGCAGTTCTTC. Translating gives CASSKPGQGQGEQFF.

The CDR3: CASSLGDGYEQYV. CDR3 bases: TGCGCCAGCAGCCTCGGCGACGGGTACGAGCAGTACGTC. The V gene is TRBV5-1, the J gene TRBJ2-7, with D unresolved. CDR1 is SGHRS and CDR2 is YFSETQ in the germline V gene. This CDR3 is 13 amino acids long. Trimming removed 4 bases from V and 4 bases from J, with 12 bases in between.

This clonotype has a count of ten or more. The chain carries TRBV6-5 and TRBJ2-7; 7 nucleotides line up with TRBD2. This CDR3 has 14 residues. Germline CDR1 is MNHEY and CDR2 is SVGAGI. The trim removed 3 bases at V and 2 bases at J, leaving 4 bases unmatched. The CDR3 DNA reads as TGTGCCAGCAGTTATTGGGGGGGAGCCTACGAGCAGTACTTC. Translating it yields CASSYWGGAYEQYF.

The chain employs TRBV6-2 or TRBV6-3 and TRBJ1-1; a possible D gene is TRBD1 (5 bases). Germline CDR1 is MNHEY and CDR2 is SVGEGT. CDR3 length: 13 amino acids. V dropped 10 bases and J dropped 2 bases, with 14 bases sitting between them. CDR3 loop: CATRDEPNTEAFF. Written as DNA, the CDR3 is TGTGCCACAAGGGACGAGCCCAACACTGAAGCTTTCTTT.

The chain uses TRBV7-8 and TRBJ2-7; possibly TRBD2 for D (6 bases). V shed 4 bases and J shed 7 bases, with 17 bases lying between them. Germline loops: CDR1 SGHVS, CDR2 FQNEAQ. This CDR3 spans 14 amino acids. Here the CDR3 reads CASSSRSSALEQYV. The CDR3 DNA is TGTGCCAGCAGCTCCCGATCTAGCGCTTTGGAGCAGTACGTC.

This chain connects TRBV7-9 to TRBJ2-5; 14 bases agree with TRBD2. Germline CDR1 SEHNR, CDR2 FQNEAQ (reference sequence). The CDR3 has 17 residues. J gave up 5 bases and V 4 bases, and 9 bases lay outside the gene matches. The CDR3 here is CASSSRLAGGVEETQYF. The CDR3 region has the DNA TGTGCCAGCAGCTCGAGACTAGCGGGGGGGGTGGAGGAGACCCAGTACTTC.

This clonotype showed up just a few times. The chain links TRBV6-5 to TRBJ1-2; maybe TRBD1 (5 bases). This CDR3 has 12 amino acids. Between the trimmed V and J ends, which lost 5 bases and 7 bases, there was a span of 11 bases. The V gene's germline CDR1 is MNHEY and CDR2 SVGAGI. Written as DNA, the CDR3 is TGTGCCAGCAGTGACCCAGGGTTTGGCTACACCTTC. Translating it yields CASSDPGFGYTF.

A few counts support this clonotype. This chain uses TRBV28 with TRBJ1-6, with D perhaps TRBD1 (5 bases). The CDR3 contains 15 residues. The V and J ends lost 7 bases and 6 bases respectively, with 16 bases between them. Germline CDR1 MDHEN, CDR2 SYDVKM. The CDR3 loop is CASKGLGQGNSPLHF. The CDR3 region has the DNA TGTGCCAGCAAAGGGCTCGGGCAGGGTAATTCACCCCTCCACTTT.

CDR3 region: CASSATGITEAFF. For the CDR3, the DNA is TGTGCCAGCAGCGCCACAGGGATCACTGAAGCTTTCTTT. J is TRBJ1-1 and V is TRBV5-4; D is possibly TRBD1 (6 bases). CDR1 and CDR2 (germline): SGHNT, YYREEE (reference sequence). The CDR3 has 13 residues. Between the trimmed V and J ends, which lost 4 bases and 4 bases, there was a span of 11 bases.

This chain connects TRBV7-8 to TRBJ2-2, with 8 bases aligning to TRBD2. This CDR3 spans 16 amino acids. The trim removed 1 base at V and 4 bases at J, leaving 5 bases unmatched. Germline lookup yields CDR1 SGHVS and CDR2 FQNEAQ. The CDR3 DNA is TGTGCCAGCAGCTTAGGTAGCGGGGAGCTCACCGGGGAGCTGTTTTTT. The encoded protein is CASSLGSGELTGELFF.

The gene calls are TRBV7-9 and TRBJ1-5; D is possibly TRBD1 (6 bases). The CDR3 length is 15 residues. The V end was cut by 4 bases, the J end by 11 bases, with 21 bases between. The germline V gene encodes CDR1 SEHNR and CDR2 FQNEAQ (reference sequence). The CDR3 here is CASSWLDSPPWTQHF. CDR3 bases: TGTGCCAGCAGCTGGTTGGACAGTCCTCCCTGGACCCAGCATTTT. The variable domain in full, completed from reference TRBV7-9 and TRBJ1-5, reads DTGVSQNPRHKITKRGQNVTFRCDPISEHNRLYWYRQTLGQGPEFLTYFQNEAQLEKSRLLSDRFSAERPKGSFSTLEIQRTEQGDSAMYLCASSWLDSPPWTQHFGDGTRLSIL.

CDR3 in DNA: TGTGCCAGCAGCCAAGAGGACCGACGGGGCTACGAGCAGTACTTC. Protein product: CASSQEDRRGYEQYF. J is TRBJ2-7 and V is TRBV4-2; D is possibly TRBD2 (5 bases). The CDR3 contains 15 residues. The V gene lost 0 bases and the J gene lost 3 bases, with 12 bases spanning the gap. The V gene's germline CDR1 is LGHNA and CDR2 YNFKEQ.